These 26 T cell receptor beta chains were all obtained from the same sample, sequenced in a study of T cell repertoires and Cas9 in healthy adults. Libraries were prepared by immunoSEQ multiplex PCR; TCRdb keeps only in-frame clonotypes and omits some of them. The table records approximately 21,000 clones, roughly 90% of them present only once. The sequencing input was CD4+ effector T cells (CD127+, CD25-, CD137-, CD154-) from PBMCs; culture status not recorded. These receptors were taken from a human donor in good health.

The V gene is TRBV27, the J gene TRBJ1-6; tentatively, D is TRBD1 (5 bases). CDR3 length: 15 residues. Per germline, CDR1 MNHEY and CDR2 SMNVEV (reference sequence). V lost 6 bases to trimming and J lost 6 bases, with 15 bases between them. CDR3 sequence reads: CASSKHSTVNSPLHF. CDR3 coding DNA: TGTGCCAGCAGCAAACACTCGACAGTTAATTCACCCCTCCACTTT.

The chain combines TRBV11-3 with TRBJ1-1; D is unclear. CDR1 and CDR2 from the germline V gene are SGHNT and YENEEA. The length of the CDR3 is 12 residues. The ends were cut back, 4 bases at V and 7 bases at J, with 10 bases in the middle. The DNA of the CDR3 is TGTGCCAGCAGCTCGTCCGGGGATGAAGCTTTCTTT. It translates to CASSSSGDEAFF.

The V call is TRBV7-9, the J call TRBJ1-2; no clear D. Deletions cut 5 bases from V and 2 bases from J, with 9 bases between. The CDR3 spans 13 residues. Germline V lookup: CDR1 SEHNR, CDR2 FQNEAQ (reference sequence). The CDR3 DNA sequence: TGTGCCAGCAGCGCGGGCAGGAACTATGGCTACACCTTC. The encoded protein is CASSAGRNYGYTF.

CDR3 amino acids: CASSPGGDYADTQYF. The CDR3 DNA reads as TGTGCCAGCAGCCCCGGGGGGGACTACGCAGATACGCAGTATTTT. The V call is TRBV11-2, the J call TRBJ2-3; TRBD2 aligns across 8 bases. Per germline, CDR1 SGHAT and CDR2 FQNNGV. Trimming cost V 5 bases and J 4 bases; bases outside gene matches: 8. The CDR3 has 15 residues.

The DNA for the CDR3 is TGTGCCAGCAGCTTGAAAGAGACCCAGTACTTC. As protein: CASSLKETQYF. The chain joins TRBV7-9 to TRBJ2-5; the D is unclear. This CDR3 is built from 11 residues. The ends were cut back, 3 bases at V and 3 bases at J, with 2 bases in the middle. Germline V lookup: CDR1 SEHNR, CDR2 FQNEAQ (reference sequence). The complete variable domain, with remaining parts taken from reference TRBV7-9 and TRBJ2-5, reads DTGVSQNPRHKITKRGQNVTFRCDPISEHNRLYWYRQTLGQGPEFLTYFQNEAQLEKSRLLSDRFSAERPKGSFSTLEIQRTEQGDSAMYLCASSLKETQYFGPGTRLLVL.

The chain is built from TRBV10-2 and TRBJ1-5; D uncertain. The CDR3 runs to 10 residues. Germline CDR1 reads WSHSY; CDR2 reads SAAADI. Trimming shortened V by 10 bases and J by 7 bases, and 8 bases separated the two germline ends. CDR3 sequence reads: CATPRQPQHF. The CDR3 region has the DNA TGCGCCACCCCTAGGCAGCCCCAGCATTTT.

The CDR3 sequence is CASSQELRSGNEQFF. The CDR3 DNA reads TGTGCCAGCAGCCAAGAGTTGAGATCTGGCAATGAGCAGTTCTTC. V and J are TRBV4-2 and TRBJ2-1; D gene unclear. This CDR3 comprises 15 residues. Germline CDR1 is LGHNA and CDR2 is YNFKEQ. Between the trimmed V and J ends, which lost 0 bases and 6 bases, there was a span of 12 bases.

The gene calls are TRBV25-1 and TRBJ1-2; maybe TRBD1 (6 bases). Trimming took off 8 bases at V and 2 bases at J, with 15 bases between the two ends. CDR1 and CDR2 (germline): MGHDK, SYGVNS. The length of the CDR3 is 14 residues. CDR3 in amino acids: CASSPTGGNYGYTF. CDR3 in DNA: TGTGCCAGCTCCCCGACAGGAGGGAACTATGGCTACACCTTC.

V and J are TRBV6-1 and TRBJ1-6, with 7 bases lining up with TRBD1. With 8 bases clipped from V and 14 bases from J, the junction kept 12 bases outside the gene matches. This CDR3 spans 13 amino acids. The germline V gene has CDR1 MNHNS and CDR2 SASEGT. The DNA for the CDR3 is TGTGCCAGCGAAGGGACAGCTACCTTCACCCTCCACTTT. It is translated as CASEGTATFTLHF.

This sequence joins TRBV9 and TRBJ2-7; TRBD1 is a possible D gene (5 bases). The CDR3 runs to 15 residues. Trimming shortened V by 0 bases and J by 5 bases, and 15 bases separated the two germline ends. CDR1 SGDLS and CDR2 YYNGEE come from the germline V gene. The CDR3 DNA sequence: TGTGCCAGCAGCGTAGGTGAAGGGGTTGGCGACGAGCAGTACTTC. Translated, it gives CASSVGEGVGDEQYF.

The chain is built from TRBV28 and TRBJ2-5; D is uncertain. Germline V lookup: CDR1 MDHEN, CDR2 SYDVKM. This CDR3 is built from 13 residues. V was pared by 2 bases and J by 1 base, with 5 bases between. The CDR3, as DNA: TGTGCCAGCAGTTTAGCTCGCCAAGAGACCCAGTACTTC. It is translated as CASSLARQETQYF.

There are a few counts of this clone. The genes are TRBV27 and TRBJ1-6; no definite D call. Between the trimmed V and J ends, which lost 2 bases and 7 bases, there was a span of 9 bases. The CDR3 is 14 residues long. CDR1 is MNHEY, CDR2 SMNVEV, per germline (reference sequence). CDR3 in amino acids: CASSLPFENSPLHF. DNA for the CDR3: TGTGCCAGCAGTTTACCCTTCGAGAATTCACCCCTCCACTTT.

The CDR3 loop reads CASSRDPLQQYF. The DNA of the CDR3 is TGTGCCAGCAGCCGCGATCCCCTCCAGCAGTACTTC. The V call is TRBV7-2, the J call TRBJ2-7; D unresolved. The germline gives CDR1 SGHTA, CDR2 FQGNSA. There are 12 residues in the CDR3. Trimming took off 5 bases at V and 8 bases at J, with 13 bases between the two ends.

The CDR3 region has the DNA TGTGCCAGCAGGGAGGGGGAGAACACCGGGGAGCTGTTTTTT. This encodes CASREGENTGELFF. V and J are TRBV2 and TRBJ2-2; D may match TRBD1 or TRBD2 (6 bases each). The CDR3 has 14 amino acids. Germline V gene lookup returns CDR1 SNHLY and CDR2 FYNNEI. V lost 6 bases and J 1 base, leaving 9 bases between the germline ends.

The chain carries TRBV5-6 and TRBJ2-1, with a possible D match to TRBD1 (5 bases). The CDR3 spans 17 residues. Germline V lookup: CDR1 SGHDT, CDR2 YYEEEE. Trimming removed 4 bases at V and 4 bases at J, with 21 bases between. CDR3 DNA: TGTGCCAGCAGCCCCGAATTGGGGCGAGTGGGGTACAATGAGCAGTTCTTC. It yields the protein CASSPELGRVGYNEQFF.

The CDR3 bases are TGTGCCAGCAGCGTCGGACTAGCGGGGGGAGATACGCAGTATTTT. Translated, it gives CASSVGLAGGDTQYF. The V gene is TRBV9, the J gene TRBJ2-3; 14 bases line up with TRBD2. J lost 5 bases, V lost 2 bases, and 1 base had no gene match. CDR1 and CDR2 (germline): SGDLS, YYNGEE. The CDR3 is made up of 15 amino acids. The full variable domain, completed using reference TRBV9 and TRBJ2-3, is DSGVTQTPKHLITATGQRVTLRCSPRSGDLSVYWYQQSLDQGLQFLIQYYNGEERAKGNILERFSAQQFPDLHSELNLSSLELGDSALYFCASSVGLAGGDTQYFGPGTRLTVL.

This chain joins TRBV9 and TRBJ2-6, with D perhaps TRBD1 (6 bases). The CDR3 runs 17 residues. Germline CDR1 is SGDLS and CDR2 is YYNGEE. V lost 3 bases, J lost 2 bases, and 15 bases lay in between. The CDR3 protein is CASSAAGTSAGANVLTF. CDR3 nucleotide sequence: TGTGCCAGCAGCGCCGCCGGGACATCGGCTGGGGCCAACGTCCTGACTTTC.

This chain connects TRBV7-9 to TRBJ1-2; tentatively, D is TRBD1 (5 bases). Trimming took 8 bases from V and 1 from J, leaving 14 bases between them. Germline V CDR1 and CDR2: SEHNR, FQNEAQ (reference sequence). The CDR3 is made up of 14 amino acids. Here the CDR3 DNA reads TGTGCCAGCGGCCTATTAGGGGTTAACTATGGCTACACCTTC. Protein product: CASGLLGVNYGYTF.

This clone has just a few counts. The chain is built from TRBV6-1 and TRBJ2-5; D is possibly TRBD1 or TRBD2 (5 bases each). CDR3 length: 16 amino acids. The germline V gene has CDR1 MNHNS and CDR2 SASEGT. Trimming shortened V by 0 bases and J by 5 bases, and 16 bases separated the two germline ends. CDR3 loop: CASSEATQGRRETQYF. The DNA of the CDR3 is TGTGCCAGCAGTGAAGCGACGCAGGGACGGCGGGAGACCCAGTACTTC.

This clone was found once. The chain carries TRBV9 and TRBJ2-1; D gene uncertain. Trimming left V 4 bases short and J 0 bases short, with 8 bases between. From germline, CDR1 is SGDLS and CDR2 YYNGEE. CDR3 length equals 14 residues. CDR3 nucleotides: TGTGCCAGCAGCAAATCGAGCTCCTACAATGAGCAGTTCTTC. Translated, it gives CASSKSSSYNEQFF.

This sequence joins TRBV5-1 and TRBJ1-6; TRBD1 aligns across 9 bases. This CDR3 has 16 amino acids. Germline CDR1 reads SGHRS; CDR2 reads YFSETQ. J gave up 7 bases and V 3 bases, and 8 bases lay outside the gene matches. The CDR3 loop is CASSSGTGPTNSPLHF. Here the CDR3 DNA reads TGCGCCAGCAGCTCGGGGACAGGGCCTACCAATTCACCCCTCCACTTT.

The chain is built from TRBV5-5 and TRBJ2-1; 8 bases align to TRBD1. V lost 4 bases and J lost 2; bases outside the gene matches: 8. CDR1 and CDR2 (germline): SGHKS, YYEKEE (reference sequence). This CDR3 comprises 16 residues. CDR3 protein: CASSLGRTGTYNEQFF. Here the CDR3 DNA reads TGTGCCAGCAGCCTCGGTAGGACAGGGACCTACAATGAGCAGTTCTTC.

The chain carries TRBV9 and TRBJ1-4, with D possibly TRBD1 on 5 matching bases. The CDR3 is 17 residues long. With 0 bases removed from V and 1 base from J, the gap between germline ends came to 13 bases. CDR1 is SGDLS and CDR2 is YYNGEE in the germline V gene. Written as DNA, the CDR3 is TGTGCCAGCAGCGTAGGTTCAGGGTGGGGAACTAATGAAAAACTGTTTTTT. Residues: CASSVGSGWGTNEKLFF.

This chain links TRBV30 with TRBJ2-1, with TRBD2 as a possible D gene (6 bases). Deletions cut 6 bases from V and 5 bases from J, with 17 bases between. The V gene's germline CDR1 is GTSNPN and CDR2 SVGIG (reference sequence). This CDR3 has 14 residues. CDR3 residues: CACQAGISHNEQFF. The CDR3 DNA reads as TGTGCCTGTCAGGCGGGGATAAGTCACAATGAGCAGTTCTTC.

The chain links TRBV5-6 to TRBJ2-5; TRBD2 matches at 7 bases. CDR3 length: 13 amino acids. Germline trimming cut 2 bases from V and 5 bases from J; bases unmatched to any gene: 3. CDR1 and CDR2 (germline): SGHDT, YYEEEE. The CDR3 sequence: CASSFGGMETQYF. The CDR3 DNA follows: TGTGCCAGCAGCTTCGGGGGGATGGAGACCCAGTACTTC.

CDR3 protein: CASSEVTDGEQFF. As DNA, the CDR3 is TGTGCCAGCAGTGAAGTCACGGATGGTGAGCAGTTCTTC. The V and J genes are TRBV2 and TRBJ2-1; D remains unclear. The germline V and J ends were trimmed by 1 base and 9 bases, with 10 bases remaining between them. Germline V gene sequence: CDR1 SNHLY, CDR2 FYNNEI. The CDR3 contains 13 residues.